This T cell receptor beta chain was identified during a study of cytomegalovirus exposure and HLA in healthy donors. PCR was performed using 60 Vbeta and 13 Jbeta primers. Measured with immunoSEQ multiplex PCR; TCRdb has only the in-frame clones, and not every one. The sample includes around 130,000 clones, around 78% seen only once; the top ten take about 1.8%. This clone was seen only once. The antigen remains undetermined. This CDR3 has 17 residues. Looked up from germline, CDR1 is SGHDN and CDR2 is FVKESK. The germline V and J ends were trimmed by 0 bases and 0 bases, with 11 bases remaining between them. Regarding the study as a whole: Segments of the TCR beta V type were, in most cases, productive about 87% or about 30% of the time in an earlier analysis. With later analysis, a missense DCLRE1C variant became linked to TCR beta V- and J-gene trimming.

The material sequenced was PBMCs. This chain joins TRBV14 and TRBJ2-2; D is perhaps TRBD1 (5 bases). The receptor's source is a woman aged 40 to 50 in good health and CMV-seronegative. CDR3 sequence reads: CASSQEGQDTNTGELFF. CDR3 in DNA: TGTGCCAGCAGCCAAGAGGGTCAGGACACGAACACCGGGGAGCTGTTTTTT. Full variable domain (rest looked up from reference TRBV14 and TRBJ2-2): EAGVTQFPSHSVIEKGQTVTLRCDPISGHDNLYWYRRVMGKEIKFLLHFVKESKQDESGMPNNRFLAERTGGTYSTLKVQPAELEDSGVYFCASSQEGQDTNTGELFFGEGSRLTVL.